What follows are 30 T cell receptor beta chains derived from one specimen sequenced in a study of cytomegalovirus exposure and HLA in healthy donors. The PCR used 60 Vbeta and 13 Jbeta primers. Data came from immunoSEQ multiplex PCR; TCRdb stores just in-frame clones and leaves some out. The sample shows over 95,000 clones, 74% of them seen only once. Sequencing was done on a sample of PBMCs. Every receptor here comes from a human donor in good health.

Here the CDR3 reads CASSEFTGVSYEQYF. The CDR3 coding sequence is TGTGCCAGCAGTGAATTTACAGGGGTGTCCTACGAGCAGTACTTC. The chain employs TRBV6-1 and TRBJ2-7; 7 bases line up with TRBD1. V shed 2 bases and J 1 base; nucleotides not matched to a gene: 5. There are 15 residues in the CDR3. The germline V gene encodes CDR1 MNHNS and CDR2 SASEGT.

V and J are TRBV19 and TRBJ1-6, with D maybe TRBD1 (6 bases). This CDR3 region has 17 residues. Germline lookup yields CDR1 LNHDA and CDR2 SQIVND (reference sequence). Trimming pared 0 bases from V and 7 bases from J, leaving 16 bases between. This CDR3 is CASSIERQQGRNSPLHF. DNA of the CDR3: TGTGCCAGTAGTATAGAGCGACAGCAGGGGAGAAATTCACCCCTCCACTTT. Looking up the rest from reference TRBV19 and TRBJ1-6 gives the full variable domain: DGGITQSPKYLFRKEGQNVTLSCEQNLNHDAMYWYRQDPGQGLRLIYYSQIVNDFQKGDIAEGYSVSREKKESFPLTVTSAQKNPTAFYLCASSIERQQGRNSPLHFGNGTRLTVT.

CDR3 residues: CASSQEPTGTGAEKLFF. As DNA, the CDR3 is TGCGCCAGCAGCCAAGAACCGACCGGGACAGGGGCTGAAAAACTGTTTTTT. The chain couples TRBV4-3 to TRBJ1-4; 10 nucleotides agree with TRBD1. The ends lost 0 bases at V and 7 bases at J; junction bases unmatched: 8. This CDR3 is 17 amino acids long. Germline V gives CDR1 LGHNA, CDR2 YSLEER.

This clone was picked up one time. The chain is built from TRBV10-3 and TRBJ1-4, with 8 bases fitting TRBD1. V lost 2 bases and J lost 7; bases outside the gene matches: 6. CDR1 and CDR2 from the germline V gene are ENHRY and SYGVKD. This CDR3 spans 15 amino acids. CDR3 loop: CAISEGGTGGEKLFF. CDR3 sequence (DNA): TGTGCCATCAGTGAGGGGGGGACAGGAGGTGAAAAACTGTTTTTT.

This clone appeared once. CDR3 nucleotide sequence: TGCGCCAGCAGCCACCGCCCGCTAGACAGGGGGGACGAGCAGTACTTC. Translated: CASSHRPLDRGDEQYF. The genes are TRBV4-1 and TRBJ2-7, with TRBD1 identical over 9 bases. CDR3 length equals 16 residues. V shed 3 bases, J shed 5 bases, and the junction held 11 bases outside the gene matches. Germline CDR1 reads MGHRA; CDR2 reads YSYEKL.

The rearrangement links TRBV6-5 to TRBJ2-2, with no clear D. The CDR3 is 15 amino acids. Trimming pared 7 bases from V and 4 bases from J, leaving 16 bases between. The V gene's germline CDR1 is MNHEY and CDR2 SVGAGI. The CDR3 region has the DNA TGTGCCAGCACCCAAAGGAGTCCCTCCACCGGGGAGCTGTTTTTT. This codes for CASTQRSPSTGELFF.

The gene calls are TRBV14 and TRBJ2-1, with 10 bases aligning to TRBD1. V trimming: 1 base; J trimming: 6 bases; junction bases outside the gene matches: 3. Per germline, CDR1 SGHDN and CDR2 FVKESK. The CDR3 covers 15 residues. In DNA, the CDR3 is TGTGCCAGCAGCCAAGGATGGACAGGGGGCAATGAGCAGTTCTTC. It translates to CASSQGWTGGNEQFF.

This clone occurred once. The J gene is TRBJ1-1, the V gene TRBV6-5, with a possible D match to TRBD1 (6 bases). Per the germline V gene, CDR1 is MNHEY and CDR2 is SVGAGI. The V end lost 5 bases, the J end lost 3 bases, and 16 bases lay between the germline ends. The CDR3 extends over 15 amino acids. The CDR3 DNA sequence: TGTGCCAGCAGTCCTAGCAAAGGGGGGGACACTGAAGCTTTCTTT. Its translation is CASSPSKGGDTEAFF.

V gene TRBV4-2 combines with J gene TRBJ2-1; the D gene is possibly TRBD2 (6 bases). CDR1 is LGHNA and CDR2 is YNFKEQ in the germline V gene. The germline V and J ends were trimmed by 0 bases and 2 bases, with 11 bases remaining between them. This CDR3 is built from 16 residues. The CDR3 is CASSQEWDLAYNEQFF. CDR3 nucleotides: TGTGCCAGCAGCCAAGAGTGGGACTTGGCCTACAATGAGCAGTTCTTC.

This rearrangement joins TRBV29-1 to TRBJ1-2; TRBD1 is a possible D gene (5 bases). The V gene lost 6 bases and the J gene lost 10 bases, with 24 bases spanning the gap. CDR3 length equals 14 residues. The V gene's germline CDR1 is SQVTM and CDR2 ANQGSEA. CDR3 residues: CSVALGLVGKNYTF. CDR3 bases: TGCAGCGTCGCGCTGGGGCTGGTTGGTAAAAACTACACCTTC.

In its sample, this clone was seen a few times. The CDR3 DNA follows: TGTGCCAGCCGCGTCTCCGGGGACTCACGTCAGAATGAGCAGTTCTTC. Residues: CASRVSGDSRQNEQFF. The gene calls are TRBV28 and TRBJ2-1; D is possibly TRBD2 (6 bases). Germline values: CDR1 MDHEN, CDR2 SYDVKM. The CDR3 loop spans 16 amino acids. The V end lost 8 bases, the J end lost 7 bases, and 24 bases lay between the germline ends.

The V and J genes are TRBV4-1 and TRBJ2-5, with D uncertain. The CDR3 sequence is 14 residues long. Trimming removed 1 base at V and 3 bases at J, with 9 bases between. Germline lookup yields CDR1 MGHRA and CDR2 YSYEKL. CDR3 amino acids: CASSQGPAEETQYF. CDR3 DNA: TGCGCCAGCAGCCAAGGCCCGGCGGAAGAGACCCAGTACTTC.

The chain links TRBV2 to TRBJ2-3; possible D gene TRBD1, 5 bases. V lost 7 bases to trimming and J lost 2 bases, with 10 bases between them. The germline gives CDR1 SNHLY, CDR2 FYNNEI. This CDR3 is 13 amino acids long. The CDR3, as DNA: TGTGCCAGCATCGACAGTTCCACAGATACGCAGTATTTT. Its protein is CASIDSSTDTQYF.

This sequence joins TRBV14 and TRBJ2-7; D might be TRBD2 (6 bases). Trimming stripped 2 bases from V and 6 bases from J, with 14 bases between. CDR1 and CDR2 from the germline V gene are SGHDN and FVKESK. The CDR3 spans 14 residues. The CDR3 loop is CASSQYAGQGEQYF. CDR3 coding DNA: TGTGCCAGCAGCCAATATGCGGGGCAGGGCGAGCAGTACTTC.

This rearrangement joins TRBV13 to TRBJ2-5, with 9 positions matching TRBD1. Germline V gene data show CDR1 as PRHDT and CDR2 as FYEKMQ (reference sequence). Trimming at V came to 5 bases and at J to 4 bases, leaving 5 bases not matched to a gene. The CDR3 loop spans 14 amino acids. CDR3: CASSPPGQGETQYF. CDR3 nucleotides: TGTGCCAGCAGCCCACCGGGACAGGGAGAGACCCAGTACTTC.

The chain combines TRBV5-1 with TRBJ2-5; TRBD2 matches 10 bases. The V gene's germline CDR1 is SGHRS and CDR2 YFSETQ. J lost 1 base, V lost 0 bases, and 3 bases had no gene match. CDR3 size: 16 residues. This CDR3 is CASSLASGRGQETQYF. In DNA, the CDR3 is TGCGCCAGCAGCTTGGCTAGCGGGAGAGGCCAAGAGACCCAGTACTTC.

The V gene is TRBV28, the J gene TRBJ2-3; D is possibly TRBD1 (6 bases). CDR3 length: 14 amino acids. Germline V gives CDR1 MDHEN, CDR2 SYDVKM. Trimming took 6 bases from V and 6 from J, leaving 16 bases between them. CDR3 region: CASSRTGSADTQYF. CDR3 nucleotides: TGTGCCAGCAGCCGAACAGGGTCGGCGGATACGCAGTATTTT.

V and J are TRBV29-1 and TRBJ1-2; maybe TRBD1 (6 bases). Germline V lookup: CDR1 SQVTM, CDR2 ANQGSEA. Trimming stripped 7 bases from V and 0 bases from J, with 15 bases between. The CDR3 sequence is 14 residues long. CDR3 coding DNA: TGCAGCGCGGGGGGGACAAAGACTAACTATGGCTACACCTTC. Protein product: CSAGGTKTNYGYTF.

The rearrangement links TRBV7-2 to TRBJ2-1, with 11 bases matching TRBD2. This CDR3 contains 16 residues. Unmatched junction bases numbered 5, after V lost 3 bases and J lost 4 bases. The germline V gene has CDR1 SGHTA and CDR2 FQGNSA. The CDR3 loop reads CASSFTGTSGYNEQFF. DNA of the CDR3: TGTGCCAGCAGCTTTACCGGGACTAGCGGATACAATGAGCAGTTCTTC.

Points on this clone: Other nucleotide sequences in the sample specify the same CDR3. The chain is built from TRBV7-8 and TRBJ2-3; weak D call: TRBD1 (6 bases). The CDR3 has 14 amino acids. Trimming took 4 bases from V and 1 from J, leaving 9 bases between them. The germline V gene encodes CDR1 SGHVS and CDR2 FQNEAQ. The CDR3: CASSSRTGTDTQYF. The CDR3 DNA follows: TGTGCCAGCAGCTCAAGGACAGGCACAGATACGCAGTATTTT.

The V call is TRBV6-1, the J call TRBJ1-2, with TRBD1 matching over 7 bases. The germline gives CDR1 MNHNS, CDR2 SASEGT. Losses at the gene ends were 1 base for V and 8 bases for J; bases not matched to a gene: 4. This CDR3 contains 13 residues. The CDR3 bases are TGTGCCAGCAGTGAAGGGACAGGACGAGGCTACACCTTC. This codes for CASSEGTGRGYTF.

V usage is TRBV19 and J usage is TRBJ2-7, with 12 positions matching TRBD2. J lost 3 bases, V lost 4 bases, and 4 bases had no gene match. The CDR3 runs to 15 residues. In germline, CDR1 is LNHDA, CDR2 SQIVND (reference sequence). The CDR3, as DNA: TGTGCCAGTAGTACCGGACTAGCGGGATACTACGAGCAGTACTTC. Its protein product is CASSTGLAGYYEQYF.

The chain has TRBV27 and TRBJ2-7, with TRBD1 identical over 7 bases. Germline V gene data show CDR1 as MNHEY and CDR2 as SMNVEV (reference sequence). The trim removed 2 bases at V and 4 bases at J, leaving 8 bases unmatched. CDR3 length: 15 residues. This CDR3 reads CASSLEGALGYEQYF. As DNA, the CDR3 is TGTGCCAGCAGTTTAGAGGGGGCTCTGGGGTACGAGCAGTACTTC.

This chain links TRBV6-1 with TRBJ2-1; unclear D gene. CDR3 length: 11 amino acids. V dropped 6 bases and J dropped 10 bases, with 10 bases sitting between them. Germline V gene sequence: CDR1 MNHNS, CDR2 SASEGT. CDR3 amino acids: CASRSTREQFF. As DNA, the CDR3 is TGTGCCAGCAGATCTACCCGGGAGCAGTTCTTC.

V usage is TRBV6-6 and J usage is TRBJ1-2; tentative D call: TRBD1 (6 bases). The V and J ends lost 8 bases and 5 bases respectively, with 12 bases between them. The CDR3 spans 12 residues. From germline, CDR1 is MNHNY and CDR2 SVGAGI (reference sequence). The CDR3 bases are TGTGCCAGCGGGGGCAGTCTATATGGCTACACCTTC. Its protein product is CASGGSLYGYTF.

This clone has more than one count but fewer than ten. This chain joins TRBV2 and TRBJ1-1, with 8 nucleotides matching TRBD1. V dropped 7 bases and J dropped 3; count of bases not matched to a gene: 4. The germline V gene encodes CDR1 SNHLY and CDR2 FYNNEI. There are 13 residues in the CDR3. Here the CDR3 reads CASKGQADTEAFF. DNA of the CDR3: TGTGCCAGCAAGGGACAGGCGGACACTGAAGCTTTCTTT.

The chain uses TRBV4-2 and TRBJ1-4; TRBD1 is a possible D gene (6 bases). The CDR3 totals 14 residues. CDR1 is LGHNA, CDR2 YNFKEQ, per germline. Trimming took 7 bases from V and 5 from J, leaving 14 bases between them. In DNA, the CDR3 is TGTGCCAGCATGGTGGAGGACAGAAATGAAAAACTGTTTTTT. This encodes CASMVEDRNEKLFF.

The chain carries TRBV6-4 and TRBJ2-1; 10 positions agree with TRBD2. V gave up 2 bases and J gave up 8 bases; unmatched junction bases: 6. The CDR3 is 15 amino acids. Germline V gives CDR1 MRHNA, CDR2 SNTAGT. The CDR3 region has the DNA TGTGCCAGCAGTGACAGCAGCGGGGGGGCGGATGAGCAGTTCTTC. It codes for CASSDSSGGADEQFF.

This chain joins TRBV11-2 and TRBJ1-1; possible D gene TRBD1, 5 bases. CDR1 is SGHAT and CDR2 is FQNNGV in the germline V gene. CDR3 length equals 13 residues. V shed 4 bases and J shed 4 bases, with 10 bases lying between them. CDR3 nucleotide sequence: TGTGCCAGCAGCTCCACAGGAAGCACTGAAGCTTTCTTT. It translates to CASSSTGSTEAFF.

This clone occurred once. Here the CDR3 DNA reads TGTGCCAGCAGTCCTATGGGGGGGCTCGGGTTCACTGAAGCTTTCTTT. It codes for CASSPMGGLGFTEAFF. This chain joins TRBV27 and TRBJ1-1, with D possibly being TRBD1 (6 bases). From germline, CDR1 is MNHEY and CDR2 SMNVEV (reference sequence). The V end was cut by 5 bases, the J end by 4 bases, with 20 bases between. CDR3 length equals 16 residues.